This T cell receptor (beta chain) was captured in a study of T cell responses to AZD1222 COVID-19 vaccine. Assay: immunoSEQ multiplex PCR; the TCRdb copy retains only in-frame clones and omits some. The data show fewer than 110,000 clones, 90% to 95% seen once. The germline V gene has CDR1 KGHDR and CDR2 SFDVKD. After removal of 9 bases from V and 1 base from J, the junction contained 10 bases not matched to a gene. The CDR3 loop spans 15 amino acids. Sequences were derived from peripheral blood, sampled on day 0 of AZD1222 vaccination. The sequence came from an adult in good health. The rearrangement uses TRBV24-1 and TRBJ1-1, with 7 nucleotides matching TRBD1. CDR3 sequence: CATVGRGQRNTEAFF. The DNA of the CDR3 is TGTGCCACCGTTGGCCGGGGACAGAGGAACACTGAAGCTTTCTTT.